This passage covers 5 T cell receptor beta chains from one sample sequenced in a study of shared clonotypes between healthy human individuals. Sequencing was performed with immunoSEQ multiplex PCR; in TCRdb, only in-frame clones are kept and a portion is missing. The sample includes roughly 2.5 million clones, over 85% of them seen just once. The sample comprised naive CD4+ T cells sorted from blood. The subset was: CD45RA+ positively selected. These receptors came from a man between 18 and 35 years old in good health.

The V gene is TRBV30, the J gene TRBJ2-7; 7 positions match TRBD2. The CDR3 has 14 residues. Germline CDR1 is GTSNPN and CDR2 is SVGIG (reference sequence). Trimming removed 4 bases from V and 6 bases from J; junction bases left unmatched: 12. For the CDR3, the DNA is TGTGCCTGGAAAATCCCGGGAGGAGCGGGCGAGCAGTACTTC. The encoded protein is CAWKIPGGAGEQYF.

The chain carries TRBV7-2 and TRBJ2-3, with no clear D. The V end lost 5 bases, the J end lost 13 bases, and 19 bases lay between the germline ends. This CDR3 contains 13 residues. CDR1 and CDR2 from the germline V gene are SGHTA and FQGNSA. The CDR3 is CASSGPLWPGKYF. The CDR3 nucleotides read TGTGCCAGCAGCGGGCCTCTGTGGCCTGGGAAGTATTTT. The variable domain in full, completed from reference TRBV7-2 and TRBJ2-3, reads GAGVSQSPSNKVTEKGKDVELRCDPISGHTALYWYRQSLGQGLEFLIYFQGNSAPDKSGLPSDRFSAERTGGSVSTLTIQRTQQEDSAVYLCASSGPLWPGKYFGPGTRLTVL.

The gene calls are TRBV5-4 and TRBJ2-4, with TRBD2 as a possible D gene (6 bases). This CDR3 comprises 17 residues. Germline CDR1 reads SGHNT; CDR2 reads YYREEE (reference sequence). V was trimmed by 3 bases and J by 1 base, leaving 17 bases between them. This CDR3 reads CASSSGGSAGAKNIQYF. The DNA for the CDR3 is TGTGCCAGCAGCTCCGGCGGCTCGGCGGGGGCCAAAAACATTCAGTACTTC.

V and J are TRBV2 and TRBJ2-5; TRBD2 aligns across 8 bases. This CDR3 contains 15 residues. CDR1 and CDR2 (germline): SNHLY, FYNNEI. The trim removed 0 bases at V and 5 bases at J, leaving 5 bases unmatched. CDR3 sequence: CASSEAGLEFETQYF. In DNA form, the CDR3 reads TGTGCCAGCAGTGAAGCGGGACTAGAGTTTGAGACCCAGTACTTC.

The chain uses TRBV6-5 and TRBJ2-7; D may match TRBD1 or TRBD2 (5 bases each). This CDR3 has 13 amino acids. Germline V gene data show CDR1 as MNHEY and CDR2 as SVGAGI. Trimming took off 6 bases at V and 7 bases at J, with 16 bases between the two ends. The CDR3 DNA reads TGTGCCAGCAGACGCCCCGGGGCAGAGGAGCAGTACTTC. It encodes CASRRPGAEEQYF.